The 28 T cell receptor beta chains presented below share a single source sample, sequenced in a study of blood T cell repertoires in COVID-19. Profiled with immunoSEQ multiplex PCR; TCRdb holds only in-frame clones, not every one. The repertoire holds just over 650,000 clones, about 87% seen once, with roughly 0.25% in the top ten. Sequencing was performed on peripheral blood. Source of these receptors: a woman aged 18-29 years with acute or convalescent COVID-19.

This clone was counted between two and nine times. The DNA of the CDR3 is TGTGCCAGCAGTCAACCTATGAACACTGAAGCTTTCTTT. It yields the protein CASSQPMNTEAFF. This chain joins TRBV3-1 (or the pseudogene TRBV3-2) and TRBJ1-1; D remains unclear. The V and J ends lost 6 bases and 0 bases respectively, with 8 bases between them. The germline gives CDR1 LGHDT, CDR2 YNNKEL (reference sequence). There are 13 residues in the CDR3.

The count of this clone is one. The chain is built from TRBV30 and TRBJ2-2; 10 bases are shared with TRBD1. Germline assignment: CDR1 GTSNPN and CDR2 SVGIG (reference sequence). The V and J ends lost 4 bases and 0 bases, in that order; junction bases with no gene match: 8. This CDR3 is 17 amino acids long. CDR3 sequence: CAWIEGQGFANTGELFF. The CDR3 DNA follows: TGTGCCTGGATCGAGGGACAGGGGTTCGCGAACACCGGGGAGCTGTTTTTT.

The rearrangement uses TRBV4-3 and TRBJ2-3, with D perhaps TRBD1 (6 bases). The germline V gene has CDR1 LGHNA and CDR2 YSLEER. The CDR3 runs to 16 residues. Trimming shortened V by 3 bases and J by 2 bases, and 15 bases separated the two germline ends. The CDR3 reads CASSQVTGAITDTQYF. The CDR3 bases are TGCGCCAGCAGCCAGGTGACAGGAGCCATCACAGATACGCAGTATTTT.

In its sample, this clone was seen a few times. The chain's CDR3 is CASSRDVYVRPGYTF. The CDR3 DNA reads as TGTGCCAGCAGCCGAGACGTTTATGTCAGGCCGGGCTACACCTTC. The chain couples TRBV7-8 to TRBJ1-2, with D unclear. The CDR3 length is 15 residues. Germline V gene sequence: CDR1 SGHVS, CDR2 FQNEAQ. V dropped 5 bases and J dropped 8 bases, with 21 bases sitting between them.

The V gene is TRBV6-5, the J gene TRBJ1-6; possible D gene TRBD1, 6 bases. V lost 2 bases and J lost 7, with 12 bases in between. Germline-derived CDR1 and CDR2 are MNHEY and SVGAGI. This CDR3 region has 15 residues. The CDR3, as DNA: TGTGCCAGCAGTTACACCCAGGGGAACAATTCACCCCTCCACTTT. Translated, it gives CASSYTQGNNSPLHF.

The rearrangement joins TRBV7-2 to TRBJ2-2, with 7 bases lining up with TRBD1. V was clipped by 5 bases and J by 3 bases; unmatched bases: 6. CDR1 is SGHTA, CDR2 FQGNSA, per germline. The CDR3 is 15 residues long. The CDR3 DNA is TGTGCCAGCAGCCAGAGACAGGGTGACACCGGGGAGCTGTTTTTT. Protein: CASSQRQGDTGELFF.

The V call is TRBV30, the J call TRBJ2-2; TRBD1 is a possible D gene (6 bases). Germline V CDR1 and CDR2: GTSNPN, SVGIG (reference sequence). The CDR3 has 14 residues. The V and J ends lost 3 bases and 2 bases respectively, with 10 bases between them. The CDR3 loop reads CAWSVGQNTGELFF. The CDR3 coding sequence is TGTGCCTGGAGCGTGGGACAAAACACCGGGGAGCTGTTTTTT.

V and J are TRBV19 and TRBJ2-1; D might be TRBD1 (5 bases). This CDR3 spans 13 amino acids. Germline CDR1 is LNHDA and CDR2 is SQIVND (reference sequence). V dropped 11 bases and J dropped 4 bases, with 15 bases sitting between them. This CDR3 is CALARAPYNEQFF. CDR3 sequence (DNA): TGTGCCCTCGCCAGGGCCCCATACAATGAGCAGTTCTTC. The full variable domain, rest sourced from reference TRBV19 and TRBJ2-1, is DGGITQSPKYLFRKEGQNVTLSCEQNLNHDAMYWYRQDPGQGLRLIYYSQIVNDFQKGDIAEGYSVSREKKESFPLTVTSAQKNPTAFYLCALARAPYNEQFFGPGTRLTVL.

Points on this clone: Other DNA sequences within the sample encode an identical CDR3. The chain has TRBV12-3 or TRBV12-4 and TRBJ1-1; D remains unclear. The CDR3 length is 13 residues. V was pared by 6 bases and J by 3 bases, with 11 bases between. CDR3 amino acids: CASSPQVYTEAFF. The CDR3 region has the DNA TGTGCCAGCAGCCCCCAGGTGTACACTGAAGCTTTCTTT.

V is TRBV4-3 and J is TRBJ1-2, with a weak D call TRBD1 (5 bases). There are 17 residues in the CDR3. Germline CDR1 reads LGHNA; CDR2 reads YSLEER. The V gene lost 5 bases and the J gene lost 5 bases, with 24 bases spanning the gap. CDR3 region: CASSASRGGRGGYGYTF. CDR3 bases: TGCGCCAGCAGCGCAAGTCGGGGGGGGAGGGGAGGATATGGCTACACCTTC.

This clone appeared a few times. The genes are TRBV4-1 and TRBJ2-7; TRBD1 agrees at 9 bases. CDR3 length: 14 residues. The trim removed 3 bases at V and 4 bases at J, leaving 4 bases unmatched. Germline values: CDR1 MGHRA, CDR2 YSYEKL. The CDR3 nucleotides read TGCGCCAGCAGCCACCCGGGACAGGGTTACGAGCAGTACTTC. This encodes CASSHPGQGYEQYF.

The CDR3: CASSQDRSNQPQHF. The CDR3 DNA follows: TGTGCCAGCAGCCAGGACAGAAGTAATCAGCCCCAGCATTTT. The J gene is TRBJ1-5, the V gene TRBV7-9; a weak D match, TRBD1 (6 bases). Trimming shortened V by 5 bases and J by 4 bases, and 12 bases separated the two germline ends. The length of the CDR3 is 14 residues. Germline CDR1 SEHNR, CDR2 FQNEAQ (reference sequence).

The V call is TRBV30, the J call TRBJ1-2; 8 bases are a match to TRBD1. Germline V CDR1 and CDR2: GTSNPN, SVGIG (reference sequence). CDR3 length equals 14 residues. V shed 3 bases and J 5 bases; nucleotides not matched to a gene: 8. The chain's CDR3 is CAWRTGGSYYGYTF. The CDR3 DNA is TGTGCCTGGAGAACAGGGGGGTCGTATTATGGCTACACCTTC.

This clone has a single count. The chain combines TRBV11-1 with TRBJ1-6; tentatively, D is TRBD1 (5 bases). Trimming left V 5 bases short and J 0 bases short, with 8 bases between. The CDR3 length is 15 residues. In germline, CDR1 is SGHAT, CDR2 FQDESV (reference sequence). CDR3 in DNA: TGTGCCAGCAGCATTGGGGCCTCCTATAATTCACCCCTCCACTTT. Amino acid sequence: CASSIGASYNSPLHF. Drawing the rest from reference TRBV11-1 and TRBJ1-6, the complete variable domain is EAEVAQSPRYKITEKSQAVAFWCDPISGHATLYWYRQILGQGPELLVQFQDESVVDDSQLPKDRFSAERLKGVDSTLKIQPAELGDSAMYLCASSIGASYNSPLHFGNGTRLTVT.

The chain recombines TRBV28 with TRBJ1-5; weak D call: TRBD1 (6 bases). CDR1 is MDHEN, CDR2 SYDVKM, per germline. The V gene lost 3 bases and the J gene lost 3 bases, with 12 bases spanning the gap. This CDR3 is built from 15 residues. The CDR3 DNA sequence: TGTGCCAGCAGTTTCGGGCAGGGGAACAATCAGCCCCAGCATTTT. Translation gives CASSFGQGNNQPQHF.

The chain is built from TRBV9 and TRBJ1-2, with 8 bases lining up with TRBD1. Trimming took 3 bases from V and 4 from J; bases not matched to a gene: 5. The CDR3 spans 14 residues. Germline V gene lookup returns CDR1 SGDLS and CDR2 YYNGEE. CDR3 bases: TGTGCCAGCAGCGCAGAGACAGGGGCCTATGGCTACACCTTC. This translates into CASSAETGAYGYTF.

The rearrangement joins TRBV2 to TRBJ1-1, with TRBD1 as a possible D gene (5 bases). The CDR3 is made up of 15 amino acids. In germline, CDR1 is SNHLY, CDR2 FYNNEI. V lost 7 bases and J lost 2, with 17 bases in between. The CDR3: CASTRGGGGNTEAFF. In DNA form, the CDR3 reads TGTGCCAGCACCCGGGGGGGTGGGGGTAACACTGAAGCTTTCTTT.

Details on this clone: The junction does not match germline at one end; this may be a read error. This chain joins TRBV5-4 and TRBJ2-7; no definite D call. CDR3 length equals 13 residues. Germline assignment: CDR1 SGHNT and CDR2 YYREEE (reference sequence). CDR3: CASSSVPSHEQYF. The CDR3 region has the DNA TGTGCCAGCAGCAGCGTCCCCTCCCACGAGCAGTACTTC.

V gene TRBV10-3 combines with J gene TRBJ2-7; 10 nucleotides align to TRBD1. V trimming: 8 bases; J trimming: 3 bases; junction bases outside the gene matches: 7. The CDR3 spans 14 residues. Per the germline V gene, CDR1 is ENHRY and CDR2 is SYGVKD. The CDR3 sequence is CAIGDRDRGYEQYF. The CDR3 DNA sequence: TGTGCCATCGGGGACCGGGACAGGGGCTACGAGCAGTACTTC.

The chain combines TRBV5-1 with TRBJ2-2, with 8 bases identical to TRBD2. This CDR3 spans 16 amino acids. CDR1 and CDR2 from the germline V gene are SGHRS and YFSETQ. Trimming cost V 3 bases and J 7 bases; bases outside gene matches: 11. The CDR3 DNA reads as TGCGCCAGCAGCTCGACCGGGACTAGTTCGCACGGGGAGCTGTTTTTT. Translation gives CASSSTGTSSHGELFF.

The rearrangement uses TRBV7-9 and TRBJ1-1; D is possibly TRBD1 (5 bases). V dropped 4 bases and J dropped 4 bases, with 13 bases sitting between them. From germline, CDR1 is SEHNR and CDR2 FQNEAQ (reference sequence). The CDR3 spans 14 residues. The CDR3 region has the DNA TGTGCCAGCAGCTACCAGGGTGAGGTCACTGAAGCTTTCTTT. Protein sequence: CASSYQGEVTEAFF.

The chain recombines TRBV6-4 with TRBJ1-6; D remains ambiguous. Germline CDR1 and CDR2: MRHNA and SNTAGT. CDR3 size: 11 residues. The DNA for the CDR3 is TGTGCTCGCTTCCGGAATTCACCCCTCCACTTT. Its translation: CARFRNSPLHF.

CDR3 DNA: TGTGCCAGCAGCCCAAAGACTAGCTTCGACAATGAGCAGTTCTTC. Its protein is CASSPKTSFDNEQFF. The rearrangement joins TRBV7-3 to TRBJ2-1; 7 bases match TRBD2. Germline V gene lookup returns CDR1 SGHTA and CDR2 FQGTGA. This CDR3 is 15 amino acids long. The trim removed 5 bases at V and 5 bases at J, leaving 9 bases unmatched.

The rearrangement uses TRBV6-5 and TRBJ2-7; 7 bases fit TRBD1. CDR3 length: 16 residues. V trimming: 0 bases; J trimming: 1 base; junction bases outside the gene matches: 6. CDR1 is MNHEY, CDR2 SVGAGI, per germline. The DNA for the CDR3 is TGTGCCAGCAGTTACTCGATGGGGGACAGTTCCTACGAGCAGTACTTC. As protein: CASSYSMGDSSYEQYF.

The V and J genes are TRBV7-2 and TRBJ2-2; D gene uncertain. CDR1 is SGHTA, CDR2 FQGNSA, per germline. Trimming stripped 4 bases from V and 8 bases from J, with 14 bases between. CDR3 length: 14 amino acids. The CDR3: CASSYTLAPGELFF. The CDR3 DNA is TGTGCCAGCAGCTATACCTTGGCACCTGGGGAGCTGTTTTTT.

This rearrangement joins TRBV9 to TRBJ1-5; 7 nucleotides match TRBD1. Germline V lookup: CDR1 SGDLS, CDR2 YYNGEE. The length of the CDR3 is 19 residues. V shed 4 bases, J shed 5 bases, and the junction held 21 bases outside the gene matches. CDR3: CASSPQGQRKEIGDQPQHF. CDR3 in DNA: TGTGCCAGCAGCCCCCAGGGACAGCGGAAGGAGATCGGCGATCAGCCCCAGCATTTT.

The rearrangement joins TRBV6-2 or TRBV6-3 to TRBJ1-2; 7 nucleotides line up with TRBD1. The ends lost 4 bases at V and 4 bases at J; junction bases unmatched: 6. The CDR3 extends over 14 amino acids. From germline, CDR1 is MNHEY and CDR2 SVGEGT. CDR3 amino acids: CASSSTGPGYGYTF. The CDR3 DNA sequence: TGTGCCAGCAGTTCGACAGGGCCCGGCTATGGCTACACCTTC.

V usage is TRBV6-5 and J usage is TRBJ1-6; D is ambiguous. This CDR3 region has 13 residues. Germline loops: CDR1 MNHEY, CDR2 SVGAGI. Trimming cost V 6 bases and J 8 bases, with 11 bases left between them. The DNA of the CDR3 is TGTGCCAGCAGCCGACAATCGGATTCACCCCTCCACTTT. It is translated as CASSRQSDSPLHF.